The rows below give T cell receptor beta chains drawn from one sample of a study of T cells in Graves' hyperthyroidism and ophthalmopathy. TCRdb called the multiplex PCR reads again in MiXCR, with one record for every CDR3 protein. The data hold about 400,000 distinct CDR3 sequences, with about 13% observed a single time. Sequenced: blood. The source is a woman between 18 and 30 years old with Graves' hyperthyroidism. CDR3s include the opening cysteine and the closing phenylalanine or tryptophan. The order of the fields is V gene, J gene, D gene, clone size, CDR3 DNA, CDR3 protein. A D gene is named only where the DNA matches it firmly. Size tells how often a clone was seen (once, few, many) or the class of an expanded clone, and some rows leave it out.

TRBV20-1	TRBJ1-5	TRBD1	many	TGCAGTGCTAGATCAGCTGACAGGGGTGGCAATCAGCCCCAGCATTTT	CSARSADRGGNQPQHF
TRBV20-1	TRBJ1-5	TRBD1	many	TGCAGTGCCATCCGGGACAGTGATCAGCCCCAGCATTTT	CSAIRDSDQPQHF
TRBV19	TRBJ1-4	.	few	TGTGCCAGTAGTATACAGGGAGAGTCTAATGAAAAACTGTTTTTT	CASSIQGESNEKLFF
TRBV20-1	TRBJ2-1	TRBD2	few	TGCAGTGCTATGGGAACTAGCGGGAGGGGCGATGAGCAGTTCTTC	CSAMGTSGRGDEQFF
TRBV6-1	TRBJ2-7	TRBD2	.	TGTGCCAGCAGTGGGACTAGCGGGGTTATCCGGGAGCAGCACTTC	CASSGTSGVIREQHF
TRBV3-1	TRBJ2-3	.	few	TGTGCCAGCAGCCCGGGGGCAAGGGATACGCAGTATTTT	CASSPGARDTQYF
TRBV7-2	TRBJ2-3	TRBD2	many	TGTGCCAGCAGCCCCGGACTAGCTAGAGGCACAGATACGCAGTATTTT	CASSPGLARGTDTQYF
TRBV10-3	TRBJ2-1	.	many	TGTGCCATCAGTGAGCTACTCCAGGACGAGCAGTTCTTC	CAISELLQDEQFF
TRBV30	TRBJ2-1	.	many	TGTGCCATAGAGGGACTTAACAATGAGCAGTTCTTC	CAIEGLNNEQFF
TRBV20-1	TRBJ2-3	TRBD2	.	TGCAGTGCTAGTCCTACTAGCGGGGGGATAGATACGCAGTATTTT	CSASPTSGGIDTQYF
TRBV28	TRBJ2-4	.	many	TGTGCCAGCAGTTTGGGAACGTGGCGGGATGTAGCCAAAAACATTCAGTACTTC	CASSLGTWRDVAKNIQYF
TRBV12-3/TRBV12-4	TRBJ1-1	.	many	TGTGCCAGCAGAACAGGAGAACTAACCCAATCGGAAGCTTTCTTT	CASRTGELTQSEAFF